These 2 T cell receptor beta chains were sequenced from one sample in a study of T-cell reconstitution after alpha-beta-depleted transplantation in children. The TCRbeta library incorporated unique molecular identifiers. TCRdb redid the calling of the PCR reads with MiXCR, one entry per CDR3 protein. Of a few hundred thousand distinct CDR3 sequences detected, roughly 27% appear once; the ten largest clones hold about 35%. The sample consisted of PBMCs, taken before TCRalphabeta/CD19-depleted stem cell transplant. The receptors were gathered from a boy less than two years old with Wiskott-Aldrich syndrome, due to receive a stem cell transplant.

For the CDR3, the DNA is TGTGCCAGCAGTTACTCGTTTCGGAATCAGCAGTTCTTC. Translation: CASSYSFRNQQFF. The V and J genes are TRBV6-5 and TRBJ2-1; no definite D call. From germline, CDR1 is MNHEY and CDR2 SVGAGI. The CDR3 spans 13 residues. V dropped 0 bases and J dropped 11 bases, with 11 bases sitting between them.

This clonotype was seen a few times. The CDR3 protein is CSASGGTGELFF. The DNA for the CDR3 is TGCAGTGCTAGTGGCGGAACCGGGGAGCTGTTTTTT. The chain uses TRBV20-1 and TRBJ2-2; D is ambiguous. The CDR3 is 12 amino acids. With 3 bases removed from V and 5 bases from J, the gap between germline ends came to 7 bases. CDR1 is DFQATT and CDR2 is SNEGSKA in the germline V gene (reference sequence).